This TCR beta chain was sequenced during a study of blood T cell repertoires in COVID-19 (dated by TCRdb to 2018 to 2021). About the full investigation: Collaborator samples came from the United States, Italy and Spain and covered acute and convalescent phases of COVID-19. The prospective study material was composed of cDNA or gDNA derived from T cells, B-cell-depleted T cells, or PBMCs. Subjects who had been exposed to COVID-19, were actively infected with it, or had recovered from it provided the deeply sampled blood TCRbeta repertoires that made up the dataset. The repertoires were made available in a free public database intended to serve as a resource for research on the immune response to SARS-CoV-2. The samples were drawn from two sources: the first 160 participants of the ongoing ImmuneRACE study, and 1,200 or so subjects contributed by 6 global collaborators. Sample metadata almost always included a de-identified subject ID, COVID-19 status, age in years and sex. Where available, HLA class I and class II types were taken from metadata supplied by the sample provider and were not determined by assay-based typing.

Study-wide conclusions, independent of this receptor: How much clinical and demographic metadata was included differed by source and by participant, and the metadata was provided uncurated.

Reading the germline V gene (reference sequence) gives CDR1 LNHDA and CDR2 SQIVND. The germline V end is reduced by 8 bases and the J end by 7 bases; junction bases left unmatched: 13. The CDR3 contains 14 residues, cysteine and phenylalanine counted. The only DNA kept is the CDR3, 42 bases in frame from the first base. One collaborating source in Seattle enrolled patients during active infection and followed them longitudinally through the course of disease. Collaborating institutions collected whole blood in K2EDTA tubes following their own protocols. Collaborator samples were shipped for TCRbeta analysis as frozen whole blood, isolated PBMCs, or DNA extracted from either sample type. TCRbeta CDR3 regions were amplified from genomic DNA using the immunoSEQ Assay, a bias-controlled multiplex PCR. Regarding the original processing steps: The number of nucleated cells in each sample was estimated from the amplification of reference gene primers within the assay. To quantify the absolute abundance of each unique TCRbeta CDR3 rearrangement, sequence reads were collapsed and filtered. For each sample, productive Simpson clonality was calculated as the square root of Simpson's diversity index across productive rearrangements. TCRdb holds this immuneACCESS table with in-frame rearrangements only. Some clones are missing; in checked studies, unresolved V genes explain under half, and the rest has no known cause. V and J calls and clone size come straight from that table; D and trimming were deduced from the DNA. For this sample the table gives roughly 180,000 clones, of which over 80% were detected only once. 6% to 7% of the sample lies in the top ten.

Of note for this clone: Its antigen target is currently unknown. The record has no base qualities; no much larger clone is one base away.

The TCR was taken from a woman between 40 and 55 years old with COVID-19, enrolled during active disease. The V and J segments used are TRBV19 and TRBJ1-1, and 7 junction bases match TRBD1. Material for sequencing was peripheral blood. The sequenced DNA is TGTGCCAGTGCCACGACAGGGAGTTCAAATGAAGCTTTCTTT. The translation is CASATTGSSNEAFF.